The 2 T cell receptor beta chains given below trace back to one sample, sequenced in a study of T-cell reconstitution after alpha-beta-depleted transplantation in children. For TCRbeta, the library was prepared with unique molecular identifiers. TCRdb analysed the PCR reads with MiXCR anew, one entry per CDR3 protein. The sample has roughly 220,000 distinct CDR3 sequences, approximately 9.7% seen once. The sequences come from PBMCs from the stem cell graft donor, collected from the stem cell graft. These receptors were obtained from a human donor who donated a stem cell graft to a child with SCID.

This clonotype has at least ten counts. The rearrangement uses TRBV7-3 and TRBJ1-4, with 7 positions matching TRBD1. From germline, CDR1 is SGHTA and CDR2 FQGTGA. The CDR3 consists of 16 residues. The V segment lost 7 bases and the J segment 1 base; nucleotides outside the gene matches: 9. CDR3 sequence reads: CASTSLGQQTNEKLFF. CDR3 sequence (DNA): TGTGCCAGCACCTCATTGGGACAGCAAACTAATGAAAAACTGTTTTTT. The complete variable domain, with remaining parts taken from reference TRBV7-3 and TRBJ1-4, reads GAGVSQTPSNKVTEKGKYVELRCDPISGHTALYWYRQSLGQGPEFLIYFQGTGAADDSGLPNDRFFAVRPEGSVSTLKIQRTERGDSAVYLCASTSLGQQTNEKLFFGSGTQLSVL.

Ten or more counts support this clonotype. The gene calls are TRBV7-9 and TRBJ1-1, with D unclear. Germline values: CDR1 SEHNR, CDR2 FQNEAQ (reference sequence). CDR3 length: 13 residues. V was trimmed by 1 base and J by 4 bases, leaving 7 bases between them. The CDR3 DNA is TGTGCCAGCAGCTTAGAGTTGCGCACTGAAGCTTTCTTT. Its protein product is CASSLELRTEAFF.